Listed here are 15 T cell receptor beta chains from one sample, sequenced in a study of beta chain features in type 1 diabetes. As every portion of the isolated RNA was reverse transcribed, the sequencing read expressed TCRB transcripts. The table came from immunoSEQ multiplex PCR; TCRdb's copy has only in-frame clones and leaves some out. The data contain about 360,000 clones, roughly 12% of them singletons. The sample taken for sequencing was naive CD4+ T cells from blood. These receptors came from a man between 18 and 35 years old in good health.

The J gene is TRBJ2-1, the V gene TRBV25-1; TRBD2 aligns across 9 bases. Germline CDR1 reads MGHDK; CDR2 reads SYGVNS. The CDR3 extends over 16 amino acids. Trimming cost V 3 bases and J 5 bases; bases outside gene matches: 8. As DNA, the CDR3 is TGTGCCAGCAGTGATACGACTAGCGGAGTTAACAATGAGCAGTTCTTC. Translation: CASSDTTSGVNNEQFF.

The V call is TRBV28, the J call TRBJ1-5, with D maybe TRBD1 (5 bases). This CDR3 spans 15 amino acids. The germline V and J ends were trimmed by 4 bases and 2 bases, with 12 bases remaining between them. Germline CDR1 reads MDHEN; CDR2 reads SYDVKM. The CDR3 here is CASSSFPGGNQPQHF. The CDR3 coding sequence is TGTGCCAGCAGTTCCTTTCCGGGGGGCAATCAGCCCCAGCATTTT.

CDR3: CASSSRVVSSYEQYF. CDR3 DNA: TGTGCCAGCAGCTCGAGGGTGGTGAGCTCCTACGAGCAGTACTTC. The chain links TRBV7-9 to TRBJ2-7; tentative D call: TRBD2 (5 bases). The CDR3 extends over 15 amino acids. From germline, CDR1 is SEHNR and CDR2 FQNEAQ (reference sequence). Deletions cut 4 bases from V and 0 bases from J, with 13 bases between.

In this sample, this clone turned up a few times. V is TRBV30 and J is TRBJ2-6; 10 nucleotides line up with TRBD1. The V gene end was trimmed by 4 bases and the J gene end by 1 base; junction bases not matched to a gene: 13. The CDR3 runs 19 residues. Per germline, CDR1 GTSNPN and CDR2 SVGIG (reference sequence). Here the CDR3 reads CAWKGQGKRGVSGANVLTF. CDR3 nucleotides: TGTGCCTGGAAGGGACAGGGGAAAAGGGGAGTGTCTGGGGCCAACGTCCTGACTTTC.

In this sample, this clone turned up a few times. V and J are TRBV30 and TRBJ2-1; 8 bases align to TRBD2. This CDR3 has 20 amino acids. Unmatched junction bases numbered 27, after V lost 4 bases and J lost 7 bases. Germline values: CDR1 GTSNPN, CDR2 SVGIG (reference sequence). CDR3 sequence: CAWTGPSMRNPGLGINEQFF. The DNA for the CDR3 is TGTGCCTGGACCGGGCCCTCCATGCGGAATCCGGGACTAGGGATAAATGAGCAGTTCTTC.

This clone was detected many times. V is TRBV29-1 and J is TRBJ2-2, with D uncertain. The CDR3 is 13 amino acids. The germline gives CDR1 SQVTM, CDR2 ANQGSEA. Trimming stripped 7 bases from V and 1 base from J, with 10 bases between. The CDR3 is CSGTPGNTGELFF. The CDR3 nucleotides read TGCAGCGGTACCCCAGGGAACACCGGGGAGCTGTTTTTT.

The CDR3 loop reads CASSKSGEPYEQYF. CDR3 nucleotides: TGTGCCAGCAGTAAATCAGGGGAGCCCTACGAGCAGTACTTC. The chain joins TRBV6-5 to TRBJ2-7; D perhaps matches TRBD1 (6 bases). There are 14 residues in the CDR3. CDR1 is MNHEY, CDR2 SVGAGI, per germline. V lost 5 bases and J lost 2, with 13 bases in between.

The rearrangement uses TRBV6-5 and TRBJ2-6, with a tentative D call TRBD2 (6 bases). The CDR3 runs 15 residues. The V end was cut by 5 bases, the J end by 1 base, with 9 bases between. Germline V gene lookup returns CDR1 MNHEY and CDR2 SVGAGI. CDR3 coding DNA: TGTGCCAGCAGTATCGGGGGTTCTGGGGCCAACGTCCTGACTTTC. Its translation is CASSIGGSGANVLTF.

This rearrangement joins TRBV7-2 to TRBJ2-1; 8 bases align to TRBD1. Germline V lookup: CDR1 SGHTA, CDR2 FQGNSA. V dropped 7 bases and J dropped 4; count of bases not matched to a gene: 12. This CDR3 is 16 amino acids long. CDR3 sequence reads: CASTLAGGSGYNEQFF. CDR3 sequence (DNA): TGTGCCAGCACCCTGGCAGGGGGCAGTGGGTACAATGAGCAGTTCTTC.

This clone was counted only a few times. The V call is TRBV5-1, the J call TRBJ1-2; perhaps TRBD1 as D (6 bases). The V end lost 2 bases, the J end lost 8 bases, and 19 bases lay between the germline ends. Germline CDR1 reads SGHRS; CDR2 reads YFSETQ. The CDR3 is 15 residues long. The CDR3 reads CASSFDRSLGRGYTF. CDR3 bases: TGCGCCAGCAGCTTTGACAGGTCGCTAGGTCGCGGCTACACCTTC.

The chain carries TRBV15 and TRBJ1-6, with 9 bases fitting TRBD1. Per germline, CDR1 LNHNV and CDR2 YYDKDF (reference sequence). This CDR3 contains 15 residues. The junction had 5 bases not matched to a gene; V was cut back by 1 base and J by 10 bases. DNA of the CDR3: TGTGCCACCAGCAGAGGACAGGGGGTTGGGTCACCCCTCCACTTT. Translation gives CATSRGQGVGSPLHF.

V usage is TRBV5-1 and J usage is TRBJ2-7, with TRBD2 identical over 8 bases. The germline gives CDR1 SGHRS, CDR2 YFSETQ. V shed 4 bases and J 0 bases; nucleotides not matched to a gene: 6. CDR3 length: 15 residues. In nucleotides, the CDR3 is TGCGCCAGCAGCACCCGGGGGGGCAGCTCCTACGAGCAGTACTTC. Translation: CASSTRGGSSYEQYF.

This clone showed up just a few times. The chain combines TRBV6-5 with TRBJ2-7, with TRBD2 matching 10 bases. The CDR3 consists of 12 residues. V was clipped by 5 bases and J by 9 bases; unmatched bases: 4. Germline lookup yields CDR1 MNHEY and CDR2 SVGAGI. The CDR3 nucleotides are TGTGCCAGCAGTCCTAGCGGGAGTGTGCAGTACTTC. This gives the protein CASSPSGSVQYF.

The chain is built from TRBV6-5 and TRBJ1-2, with 10 bases matching TRBD1. V shed 6 bases, J shed 2 bases, and the junction held 6 bases outside the gene matches. The CDR3 is made up of 15 amino acids. The V gene's germline CDR1 is MNHEY and CDR2 SVGAGI. The CDR3 here is CASSSPGQGNYGYTF. The CDR3 nucleotides are TGTGCCAGCAGCTCTCCGGGACAGGGGAACTATGGCTACACCTTC.

This clone has a handful of counts. The chain recombines TRBV28 with TRBJ2-3; 8 nucleotides line up with TRBD2. CDR1 and CDR2 (germline): MDHEN, SYDVKM. Trimming at V came to 5 bases and at J to 2 bases, leaving 9 bases not matched to a gene. The CDR3 length is 16 residues. Written as DNA, the CDR3 is TGTGCCAGCAGTCACACTAAGCGGGGGTACACAGATACGCAGTATTTT. This encodes CASSHTKRGYTDTQYF.